Following are 30 T cell receptor beta chains from one sample sequenced in a study of blood T cell repertoires in COVID-19. The data were produced by immunoSEQ multiplex PCR, yet TCRdb's version contains in-frame clones alone and is incomplete. The sample consists of approximately 400,000 clones, around 83% of them appearing once. The specimen sequenced was PBMCs or T cells enriched from blood (not recorded which). These receptors all stem from a woman aged 45-60 years who had recovered from COVID-19.

The chain carries TRBV19 and TRBJ1-1; no clear D gene. This CDR3 has 12 amino acids. The germline CDR1 and CDR2 sequences are LNHDA and SQIVND (reference sequence). The V and J ends lost 5 bases and 2 bases respectively, with 6 bases between them. The CDR3 here is CASSVANTEAFF. CDR3 DNA: TGTGCCAGTAGTGTGGCCAACACTGAAGCTTTCTTT.

The chain couples TRBV5-4 to TRBJ2-2, with TRBD2 matching 9 bases. The CDR3 has 17 residues. V shed 0 bases and J 3 bases; nucleotides not matched to a gene: 6. The germline V gene has CDR1 SGHNT and CDR2 YYREEE (reference sequence). The CDR3, as DNA: TGTGCCAGCAGCTTGGCAGCGGGAGGTTATTACACCGGGGAGCTGTTTTTT. Translation gives CASSLAAGGYYTGELFF.

V and J are TRBV27 and TRBJ1-2; unclear D gene. The V end lost 3 bases, the J end lost 5 bases, and 10 bases lay between the germline ends. CDR3 length: 13 residues. Germline lookup yields CDR1 MNHEY and CDR2 SMNVEV (reference sequence). The CDR3 DNA sequence: TGTGCCAGCAGTTTCGCCGGAGAGTATGGCTACACCTTC. It encodes CASSFAGEYGYTF.

About this clone: Within the sample, other DNA sequences also encode this same CDR3. The rearrangement links TRBV18 to TRBJ2-1, with D perhaps matching TRBD2 (5 bases). CDR3 length: 15 residues. CDR1 and CDR2 (germline): KGHSH, LQKENI. Trimming cost V 0 bases and J 0 bases, with 6 bases left between them. CDR3 loop: CASSPPGSSYNEQFF. CDR3 nucleotide sequence: TGTGCCAGCTCACCACCAGGGAGCTCCTACAATGAGCAGTTCTTC.

This clone was recorded at least ten times. This sequence joins TRBV4-3 and TRBJ2-7, with 9 bases that match TRBD1. Germline CDR1 reads LGHNA; CDR2 reads YSLEER. The ends lost 3 bases at V and 1 base at J; junction bases unmatched: 7. The length of the CDR3 is 16 residues. CDR3 nucleotide sequence: TGCGCCAGCAGCCAGCTTACAGGGGGCAGTTCCTACGAGCAGTACTTC. This gives the protein CASSQLTGGSSYEQYF.

The chain carries TRBV9 and TRBJ2-7; TRBD2 is a possible D gene (5 bases). The V gene lost 3 bases and the J gene lost 9 bases, with 13 bases spanning the gap. The CDR3 loop spans 12 amino acids. Germline CDR1 and CDR2: SGDLS and YYNGEE. CDR3 residues: CASSGEGGPQYF. In nucleotides, the CDR3 is TGTGCCAGCAGCGGCGAGGGTGGCCCGCAGTACTTC. The full variable domain, rest sourced from reference TRBV9 and TRBJ2-7, is DSGVTQTPKHLITATGQRVTLRCSPRSGDLSVYWYQQSLDQGLQFLIQYYNGEERAKGNILERFSAQQFPDLHSELNLSSLELGDSALYFCASSGEGGPQYFGPGTRLTVT.

This chain links TRBV4-2 with TRBJ1-6; D may be TRBD1 (6 bases). The CDR3 totals 15 residues. CDR1 LGHNA and CDR2 YNFKEQ come from the germline V gene. Trimming took off 3 bases at V and 10 bases at J, with 16 bases between the two ends. As DNA, the CDR3 is TGTGCCAGCAGCCAGGAGGATACAGGGTCATCACCCCTCCACTTT. Translation gives CASSQEDTGSSPLHF.

The chain employs TRBV9 and TRBJ2-1; TRBD2 is a possible D gene (5 bases). Trimming left V 4 bases short and J 0 bases short, with 20 bases between. Germline CDR1 is SGDLS and CDR2 is YYNGEE. CDR3 length: 18 residues. The CDR3 nucleotides are TGTGCCAGCAGCTTACGACCGCAGCGGCAGAGCTCCTACAATGAGCAGTTCTTC. Protein product: CASSLRPQRQSSYNEQFF.

This chain links TRBV7-2 with TRBJ1-4; unclear D gene. The germline gives CDR1 SGHTA, CDR2 FQGNSA. The CDR3 contains 15 residues. The V and J ends lost 6 bases and 3 bases respectively, with 14 bases between them. The CDR3 loop reads CASSYSGNSNEKLFF. CDR3 sequence (DNA): TGTGCCAGCAGTTACTCCGGGAATTCTAATGAAAAACTGTTTTTT.

V and J are TRBV5-4 and TRBJ2-2; 10 bases fit TRBD2. Losses at the gene ends were 4 bases for V and 4 bases for J; bases not matched to a gene: 7. The CDR3 spans 16 residues. Germline assignment: CDR1 SGHNT and CDR2 YYREEE (reference sequence). CDR3 sequence: CASSDTLAGATGELFF. The CDR3 bases are TGTGCCAGCAGCGACACCCTAGCGGGAGCCACCGGGGAGCTGTTTTTT.

V is TRBV12-3 or TRBV12-4 and J is TRBJ2-1, with TRBD1 identical over 7 bases. V trimming: 7 bases; J trimming: 10 bases; junction bases outside the gene matches: 4. This CDR3 region has 11 residues. CDR3 sequence reads: CASNNRGEQFF. In nucleotides, the CDR3 is TGTGCCAGCAATAACAGGGGCGAGCAGTTCTTC.

This chain connects TRBV5-8 to TRBJ2-1; the D gene is possibly TRBD1 (6 bases). Between the trimmed V and J ends, which lost 1 base and 6 bases, there was a span of 11 bases. This CDR3 region has 14 residues. Per the germline V gene, CDR1 is SGHTS and CDR2 is YDEGEE. The CDR3: CASSLYEGVNEQFF. The CDR3, as DNA: TGTGCCAGCAGCTTGTATGAGGGGGTCAATGAGCAGTTCTTC.

This chain's CDR3 is CASSHPMGGAFF. CDR3 sequence (DNA): TGCGCCAGCAGCCACCCCATGGGGGGAGCTTTCTTT. The V gene is TRBV4-3, the J gene TRBJ1-1, with D possibly matching TRBD1 (5 bases). V lost 3 bases and J 10 bases, leaving 12 bases between the germline ends. The CDR3 totals 12 residues. The germline V gene encodes CDR1 LGHNA and CDR2 YSLEER.

V and J are TRBV3-1 (or the pseudogene TRBV3-2) and TRBJ2-5; 7 bases fit TRBD2. The CDR3 totals 15 residues. V lost 1 base, J lost 1 base, and 3 bases stayed unmatched. Germline V CDR1 and CDR2: LGHDT, YNNKEL (reference sequence). CDR3 in DNA: TGTGCCAGCAGCCAAGGACTAGCCTTCCAAGAGACCCAGTACTTC. Protein: CASSQGLAFQETQYF.

V and J are TRBV4-3 and TRBJ1-5; TRBD1 might be the D (6 bases). CDR3 size: 19 residues. Trimming left V 0 bases short and J 7 bases short, with 25 bases between. The germline V gene encodes CDR1 LGHNA and CDR2 YSLEER. CDR3 DNA sequence: TGCGCCAGCAGCCAAGATTTCAGTGTGGCAGGGGTTGTGGGACAGCCCCAGCATTTT. Protein: CASSQDFSVAGVVGQPQHF.

The genes are TRBV5-4 and TRBJ1-2; TRBD1 might be the D (6 bases). V dropped 2 bases and J dropped 4 bases, with 15 bases sitting between them. Germline assignment: CDR1 SGHNT and CDR2 YYREEE (reference sequence). CDR3 length: 15 amino acids. CDR3 sequence reads: CASSFPQGQLYGYTF. CDR3 nucleotide sequence: TGTGCCAGCAGCTTCCCCCAGGGACAACTCTATGGCTACACCTTC.

The V call is TRBV5-1, the J call TRBJ2-7; 7 nucleotides match TRBD2. The CDR3 loop spans 14 amino acids. Germline CDR1 is SGHRS and CDR2 is YFSETQ. V was pared by 2 bases and J by 2 bases, with 4 bases of the junction left unmatched. CDR3 nucleotide sequence: TGCGCCAGCAGCTTCTTCGGGGGGACCTACGAGCAGTACTTC. Translation gives CASSFFGGTYEQYF.

The rearrangement uses TRBV4-1 and TRBJ1-2, with TRBD1 matching over 9 bases. Looked up from germline, CDR1 is MGHRA and CDR2 is YSYEKL. This CDR3 comprises 13 residues. V shed 8 bases and J 7 bases; nucleotides not matched to a gene: 8. The CDR3, as DNA: TGCGCCAGCCGCCCAACAGGGGGCAGTGGCTACACCTTC. Protein sequence: CASRPTGGSGYTF.

The chain uses TRBV7-8 and TRBJ2-3, with 10 bases identical to TRBD2. Germline CDR1 and CDR2: SGHVS and FQNEAQ. Trimming at V came to 1 base and at J to 3 bases, leaving 4 bases not matched to a gene. CDR3 length: 16 residues. The CDR3 bases are TGTGCCAGCAGCTTAGTCTCTAGCGGGGGAACAGATACGCAGTATTTT. This sequence encodes CASSLVSSGGTDTQYF.

The chain has TRBV5-1 and TRBJ1-4; TRBD1 matches at 7 bases. V lost 4 bases to trimming and J lost 8 bases; unmatched junction nucleotides: 8. The length of the CDR3 is 14 residues. Germline values: CDR1 SGHRS, CDR2 YFSETQ. The CDR3 sequence: CASSEGQPKEKLFF. CDR3 coding DNA: TGCGCCAGCAGCGAGGGACAGCCGAAAGAAAAACTGTTTTTT.

The chain couples TRBV7-2 to TRBJ1-2, with a possible D match to TRBD1 (6 bases). Per germline, CDR1 SGHTA and CDR2 FQGNSA. The CDR3 runs 17 residues. The V and J ends lost 5 bases and 1 base respectively, with 20 bases between them. DNA for the CDR3: TGTGCCAGCAGCCCTTCTGGGACACTAGGATATAACTATGGCTACACCTTC. It yields the protein CASSPSGTLGYNYGYTF. Full variable domain (missing parts from reference TRBV7-2 and TRBJ1-2): GAGVSQSPSNKVTEKGKDVELRCDPISGHTALYWYRQSLGQGLEFLIYFQGNSAPDKSGLPSDRFSAERTGGSVSTLTIQRTQQEDSAVYLCASSPSGTLGYNYGYTFGSGTRLTVV.

Turning to this clone: One junction end disagrees with the germline gene, perhaps due to a read error. This chain connects TRBV11-3 to TRBJ2-7; D not resolved. The CDR3 runs to 14 residues. Germline lookup yields CDR1 SGHNT and CDR2 YENEEA. The CDR3 nucleotides read TGTGTCAGCAGCTTAGCCCCGAGCTCCTACGAGCAGTACTTC. Protein: CVSSLAPSSYEQYF.

The chain recombines TRBV27 with TRBJ1-1; 9 bases agree with TRBD1. V lost 6 bases, J lost 9 bases, and 8 bases stayed unmatched. CDR1 is MNHEY and CDR2 is SMNVEV in the germline V gene (reference sequence). The CDR3 runs to 13 residues. The CDR3 region is CASSPSGQGKAFF. CDR3 DNA sequence: TGTGCCAGCAGCCCCTCGGGACAGGGCAAAGCTTTCTTT.

The rearrangement uses TRBV28 and TRBJ2-3, with a tentative D call TRBD1 (6 bases). Germline CDR1 reads MDHEN; CDR2 reads SYDVKM. The CDR3 covers 14 residues. Trimming pared 3 bases from V and 9 bases from J, leaving 16 bases between. The CDR3 protein is CASSFLQGDGTQYF. As DNA, the CDR3 is TGTGCCAGCAGTTTCCTACAGGGAGACGGGACGCAGTATTTT.

This chain uses TRBV10-3 with TRBJ1-2; D gene uncertain. Trimming left V 7 bases short and J 8 bases short, with 8 bases between. The germline V gene has CDR1 ENHRY and CDR2 SYGVKD. This CDR3 has 10 residues. The DNA of the CDR3 is TGTGCCATCATAGAGGTCGGCTACACCTTC. Translating it yields CAIIEVGYTF.

The table lists this clone with a count of one. The rearrangement joins TRBV6-4 to TRBJ1-3, with 7 bases identical to TRBD1. V lost 2 bases, J lost 0 bases, and 19 bases stayed unmatched. Germline values: CDR1 MRHNA, CDR2 SNTAGT. CDR3 size: 21 residues. CDR3 sequence (DNA): TGTGCCAGCAGTGACAAGCAGAGACAGGGTCTTCGCCAGAGCTCTGGAAACACCATATATTTT. This gives the protein CASSDKQRQGLRQSSGNTIYF.

The chain has TRBV24-1 and TRBJ2-2; TRBD1 agrees at 8 bases. The CDR3 is made up of 13 amino acids. CDR1 is KGHDR, CDR2 SFDVKD, per germline. The junction had 1 base not matched to a gene; V was cut back by 10 bases and J by 1 base. CDR3 residues: CATGTGNTGELFF. CDR3 sequence (DNA): TGTGCCACGGGGACAGGGAACACCGGGGAGCTGTTTTTT.

This CDR3 reads CASSLTGAQPQHF. The CDR3 DNA reads TGTGCCAGCAGTTTAACAGGGGCTCAGCCCCAGCATTTT. The chain carries TRBV6-2 or TRBV6-3 and TRBJ1-5; TRBD1 matches 7 bases. Germline values: CDR1 MNHEY, CDR2 SVGEGT. CDR3 length: 13 amino acids. Trimming cost V 4 bases and J 6 bases; bases outside gene matches: 3.

This clone was found a few times. Additional DNA sequences in this sample encode the identical CDR3. This chain uses TRBV19 with TRBJ1-1; 8 bases map to TRBD1. J lost 5 bases, V lost 7 bases, and 9 bases had no gene match. CDR3 length equals 14 residues. Germline V CDR1 and CDR2: LNHDA, SQIVND (reference sequence). DNA for the CDR3: TGTGCCAGTACTCTTCAGGGGGCGGAAACTGAAGCTTTCTTT. Its translation is CASTLQGAETEAFF.

The J gene is TRBJ2-1, the V gene TRBV29-1; TRBD1 agrees at 8 bases. Per germline, CDR1 SQVTM and CDR2 ANQGSEA. With 8 bases clipped from V and 2 bases from J, the junction kept 5 bases outside the gene matches. This CDR3 is built from 13 residues. As DNA, the CDR3 is TGCAGCTCCCGGGACAGGACCTACAATGAGCAGTTCTTC. Protein: CSSRDRTYNEQFF.